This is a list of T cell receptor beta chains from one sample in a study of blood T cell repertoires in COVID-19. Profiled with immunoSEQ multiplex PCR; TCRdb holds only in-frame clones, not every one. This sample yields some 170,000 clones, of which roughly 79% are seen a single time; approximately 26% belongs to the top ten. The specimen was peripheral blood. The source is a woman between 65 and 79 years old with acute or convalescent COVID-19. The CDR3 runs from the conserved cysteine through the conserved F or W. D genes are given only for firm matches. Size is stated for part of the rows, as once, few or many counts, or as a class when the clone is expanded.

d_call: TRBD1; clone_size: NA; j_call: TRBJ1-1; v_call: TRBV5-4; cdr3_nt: TGTGCCAGCAGCTTGACAGGGGGCACTGAAGCTTTCTTT; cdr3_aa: CASSLTGGTEAFF
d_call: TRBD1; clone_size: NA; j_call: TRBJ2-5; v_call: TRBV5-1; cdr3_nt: TGCGCCAGCACCGGGACAGGAGGGATTGAGACCCAGTACTTC; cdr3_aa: CASTGTGGIETQYF
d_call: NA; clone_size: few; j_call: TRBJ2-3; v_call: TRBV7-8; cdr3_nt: TGTGCCAGCAGCCATCCTGGCGGGGGCACAGATACGCAGTATTTT; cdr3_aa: CASSHPGGGTDTQYF
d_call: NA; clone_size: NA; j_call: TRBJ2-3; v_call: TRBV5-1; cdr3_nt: TGCGCCAGCAGCTCACAGGGAGGGAGGGTTCCAGATACGCAGTATTTT; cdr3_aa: CASSSQGGRVPDTQYF
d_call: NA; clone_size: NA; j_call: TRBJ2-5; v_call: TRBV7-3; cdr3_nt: TGTGCCAGCAGTCGAGGGCGAAGGGAGACCCAGTACTTC; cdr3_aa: CASSRGRRETQYF
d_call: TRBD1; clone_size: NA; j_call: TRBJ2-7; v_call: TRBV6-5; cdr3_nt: TGTGCCAGCAGTTCAGGCCGTGACAGGGTTGGAGAGCAGTACTTC; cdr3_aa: CASSSGRDRVGEQYF
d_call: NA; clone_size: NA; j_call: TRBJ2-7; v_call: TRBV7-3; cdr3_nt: TGTGCCAGCAGCTTACAGGGAGGGGGCTACGAGCAGTACTTC; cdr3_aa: CASSLQGGGYEQYF
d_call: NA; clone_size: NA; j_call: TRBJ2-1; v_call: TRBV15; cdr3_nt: TGTGCCACCAGCAGAGACCCAGGAAGTGAGCAGTTCTTC; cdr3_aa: CATSRDPGSEQFF
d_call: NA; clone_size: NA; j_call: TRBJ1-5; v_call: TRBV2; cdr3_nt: TGTGCCAGCAGTGACAGATCGGGGTTCAATCAGCCCCAGCATTTT; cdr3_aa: CASSDRSGFNQPQHF
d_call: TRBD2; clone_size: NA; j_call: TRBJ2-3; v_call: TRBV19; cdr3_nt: TGTGCCAGTAGTATAACCTGGACTAGCGGGAGTACAGATACGCAGTATTTT; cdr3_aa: CASSITWTSGSTDTQYF
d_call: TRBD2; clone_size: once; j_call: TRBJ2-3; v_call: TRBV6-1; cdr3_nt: TGTGCCAGCAGTGAACACCTAGCGGGAGGTCTTCGTACGCAGTATTTT; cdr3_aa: CASSEHLAGGLRTQYF
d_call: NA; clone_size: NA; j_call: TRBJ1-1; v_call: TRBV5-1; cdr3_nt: TGCGCCAGCAGCCCCATTGGGGGGGGAACTGAAGCTTTCTTT; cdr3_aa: CASSPIGGGTEAFF
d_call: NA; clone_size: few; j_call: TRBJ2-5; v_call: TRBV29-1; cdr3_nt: TGCAGCATTTCCAGGGAAGAGACCCAGTACTTC; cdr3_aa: CSISREETQYF
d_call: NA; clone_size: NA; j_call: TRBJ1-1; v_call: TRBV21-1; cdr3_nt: NA; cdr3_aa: CASSKVGTGIFWNTEAFF
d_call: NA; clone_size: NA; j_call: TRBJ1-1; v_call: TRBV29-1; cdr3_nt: TGCAGCGTTGATCGTACGGTGAACACTGAAGCTTTCTTT; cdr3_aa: CSVDRTVNTEAFF
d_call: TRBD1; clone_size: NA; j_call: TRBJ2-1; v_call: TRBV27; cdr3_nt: TGTGCCAGCAGATCAACCGTGACAGGGACCATATACAATGAGCAGTTCTTC; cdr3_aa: CASRSTVTGTIYNEQFF